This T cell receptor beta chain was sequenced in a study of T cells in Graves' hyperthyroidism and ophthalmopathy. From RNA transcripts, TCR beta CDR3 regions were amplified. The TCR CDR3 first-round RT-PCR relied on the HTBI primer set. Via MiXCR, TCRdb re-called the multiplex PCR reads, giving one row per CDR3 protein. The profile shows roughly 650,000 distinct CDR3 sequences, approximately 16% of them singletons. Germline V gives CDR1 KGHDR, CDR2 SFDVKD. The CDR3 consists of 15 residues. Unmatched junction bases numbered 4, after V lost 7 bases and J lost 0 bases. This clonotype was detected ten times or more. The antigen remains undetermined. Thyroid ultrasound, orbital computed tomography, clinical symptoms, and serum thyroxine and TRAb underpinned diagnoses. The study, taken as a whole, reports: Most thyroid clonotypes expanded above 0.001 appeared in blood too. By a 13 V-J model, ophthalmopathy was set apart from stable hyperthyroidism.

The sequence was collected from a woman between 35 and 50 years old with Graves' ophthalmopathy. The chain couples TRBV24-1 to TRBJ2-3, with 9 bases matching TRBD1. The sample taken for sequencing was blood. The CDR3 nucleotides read TGTGCCACCAGCGAAGGACAGGGGAGCACAGATACGCAGTATTTT. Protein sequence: CATSEGQGSTDTQYF.